These T cell receptor beta chains were read from a single sample in a study of blood T cell repertoires in COVID-19. Measured with immunoSEQ multiplex PCR; TCRdb has only the in-frame clones, and not every one. The sample lists 200,000 to 250,000 clones, 65% to 85% seen once, with around 1.3% in the top ten. Material: peripheral blood. Receptor source: a woman aged 25-40 years with COVID-19, enrolled during active disease. CDR3s include the opening cysteine and the closing phenylalanine or tryptophan. A D gene is named only where the DNA matches it firmly. Rows may omit the clone size; those that give it use once, few, many or a size class.

abundance,d_gene,v_gene,j_gene,CDR3nt,CDR3aa
NA,TRBD1,TRBV28,TRBJ1-5,TGTGCCAGCAGTTTAGTAAGGGGGCTCAATCAGCCCCAGCATTTT,CASSLVRGLNQPQHF
NA,NA,TRBV9,TRBJ2-7,TGTGCCAGCAGCGCGGAGCTGATGACCTACGAGCAGTACTTC,CASSAELMTYEQYF
few,NA,TRBV27,TRBJ2-3,TGTGCCAGCAGCAGTATTGGAGATACGCAGTATTTT,CASSSIGDTQYF
NA,NA,TRBV19,TRBJ2-2,TGTGCCAGTACTTTCGCGGGGATCTACACCGGGGAGCTGTTTTTT,CASTFAGIYTGELFF
NA,TRBD2,TRBV2,TRBJ2-3,TGTGCCAGCAACCTAGCGGGTTACACAGATACGCAGTATTTT,CASNLAGYTDTQYF
few,TRBD2,TRBV6-2/TRBV6-3,TRBJ2-1,TGTGCCAGCAGTTACTCGCGGGGGGACTACAATGAGCAGTTCTTC,CASSYSRGDYNEQFF
NA,TRBD2,TRBV13,TRBJ2-3,TGTGCCAGCAGCCATTCAATGACTAGCGGGACAGATACGCAGTATTTT,CASSHSMTSGTDTQYF
NA,NA,TRBV28,TRBJ2-2,TGTGCCAGCAGTTTATTGGGGACTCGCACCGGGGAGCTGTTTTTT,CASSLLGTRTGELFF
NA,TRBD2,TRBV9,TRBJ2-3,TGTGCCAGCAGCGTAAAGGCGGGGGGTGCAGATACGCAGTATTTT,CASSVKAGGADTQYF
NA,NA,TRBV27,TRBJ2-6,TGTGCCAGCAGTTTTCAGGGTGCTGGGGCCAACGTCCTGACTTTC,CASSFQGAGANVLTF
NA,TRBD1,TRBV5-4,TRBJ1-6,TGTGCCAGCAGCACCAGGACAGGGAATGATTCACCCCTCCACTTT,CASSTRTGNDSPLHF
NA,TRBD2,TRBV6-5,TRBJ2-7,TGTGCCAGCAGAGTTAGCGGGAATTCCTACGAGCAGTACTTC,CASRVSGNSYEQYF
once,TRBD1,TRBV5-1,TRBJ2-2,TGCGCCAGCAGCTTCACAGGGGTTGGCACCGGGGAGCTGTTTTTT,CASSFTGVGTGELFF
NA,NA,TRBV6-6,TRBJ2-7,TGTGCCAGCAAGGTGGACAGTCCCTACGAGCAGTACTTC,CASKVDSPYEQYF
NA,TRBD1,TRBV9,TRBJ2-3,TGTGCCAGCAGCGTTTACCAACAACAGGGGTATACGCAGTATTTT,CASSVYQQQGYTQYF
NA,NA,TRBV7-3,TRBJ1-1,TGTGCCAGCAGATTAAATCCAGGGCCCCGGGTCCGCCTGAACACTGAAGCTTTCTTT,CASRLNPGPRVRLNTEAFF
few,NA,TRBV29-1,TRBJ1-1,TGCAGCGTTAAAGCAGGGATGAACACTGAAGCTTTCTTT,CSVKAGMNTEAFF
NA,TRBD2,TRBV9,TRBJ2-1,TGTGCCAGCAGCGTAGTTACTAGCGATGAGCAGTTCTTC,CASSVVTSDEQFF
NA,NA,TRBV7-9,TRBJ2-7,TGTGCCAGCAGCGGGCAAACTGGTGGCGTCGAGCAGTACTTC,CASSGQTGGVEQYF
few,NA,TRBV9,TRBJ2-1,TGTGCCAGCAGCGTAGGAGGGCTTTCCTACAATGAGCAGTTCTTC,CASSVGGLSYNEQFF
NA,TRBD1,TRBV12-5,TRBJ2-1,TGTGCTAGTGGTTCCGGGACAGGGGGAAACAATGAGCAGTTCTTC,CASGSGTGGNNEQFF
NA,TRBD1,TRBV29-1,TRBJ2-3,TGCAGTTCCACCGGGACAGGGGGCACAGATACGCAGTATTTT,CSSTGTGGTDTQYF
NA,TRBD2,TRBV11-3,TRBJ2-7,TGTGCCAGCAGCCAGACTAGCGGCAGTTACCCTTCCTACGAGCAGTACTTC,CASSQTSGSYPSYEQYF
NA,NA,TRBV9,TRBJ2-2,TGTGCCAGCAGCGTAGGTTCAAGGGGAAGAAACACCGGGGAGCTGTTTTTT,CASSVGSRGRNTGELFF
NA,TRBD2,TRBV5-4,TRBJ2-3,TGTGCCAGCAGCTCGCCCCCGGGACTAGCGGGTTTAAGTACAGATACGCAGTATTTT,CASSSPPGLAGLSTDTQYF
NA,NA,TRBV4-3,TRBJ1-2,TGCGCCAGCAGCCAAGCCCGGGGGGCTTATGGCTACACCTTC,CASSQARGAYGYTF